The 13 T cell receptor beta chains reported below all come from one sample, sequenced in a study of blood T cells in healthy people across ages. Together with a sample-barcoded 5' primer, a J-beta primer mix was included in a second PCR lasting about 7 to 11 cycles. MiXCR, run by TCRdb on the 5' RACE reads, gives a single entry per CDR3 protein. The sample includes around 970,000 distinct CDR3 sequences, about 53% of them seen just once. Sample: blood. Source of these receptors: an older woman in good health.

The chain joins TRBV15 to TRBJ2-4; the D is unclear. The J call may be mistaken, given a closer DNA end match to TRBJ2-7. This CDR3 is 13 amino acids long. CDR1 and CDR2 (germline): LNHNV, YYDKDF (reference sequence). CDR3 amino acids: CATSVGVIYEQYF. For the CDR3, the DNA is TGTGCCACCAGCGTCGGAGTAATCTACGAGCAGTACTTC.

The chain couples TRBV7-2 to TRBJ2-4; D gene unclear. Trimming shortened V by 5 bases and J by 0 bases, and 11 bases separated the two germline ends. The CDR3 extends over 15 amino acids. The germline V gene has CDR1 SGHTA and CDR2 FQGNSA. The CDR3 protein is CASSPQTVAKNIQYF. CDR3 bases: TGTGCCAGCAGCCCACAGACTGTAGCCAAAAACATTCAGTACTTC.

The rearrangement joins TRBV20-1 to TRBJ2-7, with unresolved D. V was cut by 6 bases and J by 2 bases, with 14 bases left in between. This CDR3 is built from 13 residues. CDR1 and CDR2 (germline): DFQATT, SNEGSKA (reference sequence). CDR3 sequence (DNA): TGCAGTGCCCGAGGCGGTTGGACCTACGAGCAGTACTTC. Protein product: CSARGGWTYEQYF.

The chain employs TRBV20-1 and TRBJ2-5, with TRBD1 matching over 7 bases. The V and J ends lost 4 bases and 5 bases, in that order; junction bases with no gene match: 7. The CDR3 loop spans 13 amino acids. Germline assignment: CDR1 DFQATT and CDR2 SNEGSKA (reference sequence). The CDR3 reads CSAKPTGLETQYF. As DNA, the CDR3 is TGCAGTGCTAAACCGACAGGGCTGGAGACCCAGTACTTC.

The V gene is TRBV20-1, the J gene TRBJ2-5; 7 bases line up with TRBD2. This CDR3 is 13 amino acids long. Losses at the gene ends were 4 bases for V and 4 bases for J; bases not matched to a gene: 6. Germline values: CDR1 DFQATT, CDR2 SNEGSKA (reference sequence). The CDR3 sequence: CSAITRGRETQYF. CDR3 nucleotide sequence: TGCAGTGCTATAACGCGGGGGAGAGAGACCCAGTACTTC.

This clonotype was seen more than once but under ten times. The chain links TRBV12-3 or TRBV12-4 to TRBJ2-1; 11 bases map to TRBD2. This CDR3 spans 14 amino acids. V lost 1 base to trimming and J lost 10 bases; unmatched junction nucleotides: 3. The CDR3 region is CASSLGGTSGEQFF. The CDR3 bases are TGTGCCAGCAGTTTAGGAGGGACTAGCGGAGAGCAGTTCTTC.

The chain links TRBV4-3 to TRBJ2-1; 8 bases fit TRBD2. Trimming removed 0 bases from V and 3 bases from J; junction bases left unmatched: 7. There are 17 residues in the CDR3. Germline lookup yields CDR1 LGHNA and CDR2 YSLEER. The CDR3 nucleotides read TGCGCCAGCAGCCAAGATAGCGGGAAGGAATTCTACAATGAGCAGTTCTTC. Translated, it gives CASSQDSGKEFYNEQFF.

In this sample, this clonotype turned up a few times. The chain has TRBV9 and TRBJ2-4, with D perhaps matching TRBD1 (6 bases). V was shortened by 3 bases and J by 15 bases, with 13 bases between the two germline ends. The CDR3 runs to 11 residues. In germline, CDR1 is SGDLS, CDR2 YYNGEE. The CDR3, as DNA: TGTGCCAGCAGCGGAGACAGGAATCTGTACTTC. Its translation is CASSGDRNLYF.

The rearrangement uses TRBV7-9 and TRBJ2-1, with 15 bases aligning to TRBD2. From germline, CDR1 is SEHNR and CDR2 FQNEAQ (reference sequence). This CDR3 has 18 residues. V was clipped by 5 bases and J by 9 bases; unmatched bases: 14. The CDR3 protein is CASSRALSSGLAGGEQFF. The CDR3 bases are TGTGCCAGCAGCCGAGCTCTATCTTCGGGACTAGCGGGGGGTGAGCAGTTCTTC. Based on the CDR3 plus reference TRBV7-9 and TRBJ2-1, the full variable domain is DTGVSQNPRHKITKRGQNVTFRCDPISEHNRLYWYRQTLGQGPEFLTYFQNEAQLEKSRLLSDRFSAERPKGSFSTLEIQRTEQGDSAMYLCASSRALSSGLAGGEQFFGPGTRLTVL.

The J gene is TRBJ2-3, the V gene TRBV7-9, with a possible D match to TRBD2 (7 bases). V was trimmed by 5 bases and J by 6 bases, leaving 15 bases between them. This CDR3 region has 14 residues. Germline CDR1 reads SEHNR; CDR2 reads FQNEAQ (reference sequence). DNA of the CDR3: TGTGCCAGCAGCCGGACAGAGGGAGGGGATACGCAGTATTTT. This encodes CASSRTEGGDTQYF.

This chain joins TRBV9 and TRBJ2-6, with no clear D. V lost 0 bases, J lost 0 bases, and 4 bases lay in between. CDR1 is SGDLS and CDR2 is YYNGEE in the germline V gene. The CDR3 has 15 amino acids. The CDR3 coding sequence is TGTGCCAGCAGCGTAGTAAACTCTGGGGCCAACGTCCTGACTTTC. This codes for CASSVVNSGANVLTF.

J is TRBJ2-3 and V is TRBV27; 7 bases agree with TRBD1. Looked up from germline, CDR1 is MNHEY and CDR2 is SMNVEV (reference sequence). V was clipped by 6 bases and J by 4 bases; unmatched bases: 7. There are 14 residues in the CDR3. CDR3 DNA sequence: TGTGCCAGCAGATGGACAGGAGTCTCAGATACGCAGTATTTT. The encoded protein is CASRWTGVSDTQYF.

This clonotype was recorded once. The J gene is TRBJ1-1, the V gene TRBV5-1, with 9 nucleotides matching TRBD1. CDR1 and CDR2 (germline): SGHRS, YFSETQ. Trimming at V came to 0 bases and at J to 5 bases, leaving 5 bases not matched to a gene. This CDR3 is built from 15 residues. For the CDR3, the DNA is TGCGCCAGCAGCTTGGAAAGGACAGGGGCAACTGAAGCTTTCTTT. Its translation is CASSLERTGATEAFF.